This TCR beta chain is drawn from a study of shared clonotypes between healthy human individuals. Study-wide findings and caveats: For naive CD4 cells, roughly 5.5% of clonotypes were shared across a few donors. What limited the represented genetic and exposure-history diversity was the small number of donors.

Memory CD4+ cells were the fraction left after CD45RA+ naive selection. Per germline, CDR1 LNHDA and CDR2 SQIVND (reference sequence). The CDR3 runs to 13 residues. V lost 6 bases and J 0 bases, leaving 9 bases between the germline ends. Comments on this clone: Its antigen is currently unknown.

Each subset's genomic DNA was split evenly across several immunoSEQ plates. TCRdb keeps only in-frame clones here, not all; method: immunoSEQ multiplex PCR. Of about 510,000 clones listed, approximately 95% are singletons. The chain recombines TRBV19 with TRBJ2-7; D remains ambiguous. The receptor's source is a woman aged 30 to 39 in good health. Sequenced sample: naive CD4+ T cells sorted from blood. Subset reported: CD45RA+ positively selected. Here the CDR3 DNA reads TGTGCCAGTAGCTGGGATGGCTCCTACGAGCAGTACTTC. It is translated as CASSWDGSYEQYF. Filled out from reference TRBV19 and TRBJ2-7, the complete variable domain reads DGGITQSPKYLFRKEGQNVTLSCEQNLNHDAMYWYRQDPGQGLRLIYYSQIVNDFQKGDIAEGYSVSREKKESFPLTVTSAQKNPTAFYLCASSWDGSYEQYFGPGTRLTVT.